This T cell receptor beta chain originates from a study of control samples from healthy donors and cancer patients. The repertoire was sequenced with immunoSEQ multiplex PCR; TCRdb's copy has only in-frame clones and lacks some. The profile shows roughly 130,000 clones, around 90% of them singletons. CDR1 and CDR2 from the germline V gene are LNHDA and SQIVND (reference sequence). Trimming removed 5 bases from V and 0 bases from J, with 11 bases in between. This CDR3 region has 15 residues. The origin of this receptor is a man younger than 30 in good health. V and J are TRBV19 and TRBJ2-1; D may correspond to TRBD1 or TRBD2 (5 bases each). Sequenced material: blood. The CDR3 coding sequence is TGTGCCAGTAGTCGGGACGCAAGCTCCTACAATGAGCAGTTCTTC. Protein sequence: CASSRDASSYNEQFF.